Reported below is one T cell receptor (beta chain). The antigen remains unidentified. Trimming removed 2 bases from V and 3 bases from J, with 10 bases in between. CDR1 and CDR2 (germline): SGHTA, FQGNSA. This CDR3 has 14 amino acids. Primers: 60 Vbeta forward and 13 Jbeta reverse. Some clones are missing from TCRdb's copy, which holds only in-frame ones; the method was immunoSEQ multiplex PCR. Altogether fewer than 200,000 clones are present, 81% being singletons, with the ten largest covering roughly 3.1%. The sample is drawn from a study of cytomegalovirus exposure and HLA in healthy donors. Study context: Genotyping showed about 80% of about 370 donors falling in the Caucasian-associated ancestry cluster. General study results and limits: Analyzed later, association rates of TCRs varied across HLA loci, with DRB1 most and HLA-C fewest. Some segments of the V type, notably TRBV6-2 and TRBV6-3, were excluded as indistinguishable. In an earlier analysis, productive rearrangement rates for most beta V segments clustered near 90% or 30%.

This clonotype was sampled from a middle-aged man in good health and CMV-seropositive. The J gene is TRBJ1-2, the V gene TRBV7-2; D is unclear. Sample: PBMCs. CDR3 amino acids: CASSLWASDYGYTF. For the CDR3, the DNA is TGTGCCAGCAGCTTATGGGCATCAGACTATGGCTACACCTTC.